The clone carrying this T cell receptor beta chain was detected only a few times. Its antigen is undetermined. This record belongs to a study of blood T cells in healthy people across ages. Study-level findings and limits: Higher diversity and more naive CD4+ cells were features of long-lived donors, compared to aged donors. Getting older went along with TCR beta diversity per million T cells dropping roughly linearly. PBMCs left unsorted prevented a conclusive naive versus antigen-experienced comparison.

Sample-barcoded 5' priming and a J-beta primer mix drove a second PCR of about 6 to 12 cycles. TCRdb re-derived calls from the 5' RACE reads in MiXCR, one entry per CDR3 protein. The sample lists around 1,000,000 distinct CDR3 sequences, 25% occurring once. Trimming cost V 4 bases and J 4 bases, with 5 bases left between them. The CDR3 covers 12 residues. This same sample was also part of a study on T cells of mothers and their children. That source notes: No T cell clones of persistent microchimeric origin were detected.

The rearrangement joins TRBV12-3 or TRBV12-4 to TRBJ1-5; D is uncertain. The material sequenced was blood. The TCR comes from a girl under 10 years old in good health. The CDR3 bases are TGTGCCAGCAGTTCGGTGAATCAGCCCCAGCATTTT. Protein sequence: CASSSVNQPQHF.